Reported below is one TCR beta chain. Its antigen is unknown. No quality values exist for individual bases; no much larger clone is one base distant. A distance of 17 bases separates the germline ends of V and J, which lose 0 bases and 2 bases respectively. Including cysteine and phenylalanine, the CDR3 has 18 amino acids. Just CDR3 DNA is preserved here, 54 bases in frame from base 1. CDR1 and CDR2, per the germline V gene (reference sequence), are LNHDA and SQIVND. Library preparation employed single-cell sequencing. TCRdb records Illumina NovaSeq 6000 as the sequencer. The BD Rhapsody Targeted mRNA and AbSeq Reagent Kit, in a microwell format, was used for cell capture and library preparation. The libraries included TCR, sample tags, AbSeq, and targeted mRNA drawn from the Human T-Cell Expression Panel together with custom TOX and TOX2 primers. Sequencing of the libraries was performed on an Illumina NovaSeq. From the authors' description of their analysis: The analysis covered around 10,000 cells in total, of which about 7,300 were CD8 T cells and around 4,000 were CD8 T cells with an identifiable TCR CDR3. Raw data were processed with the BD Rhapsody Targeted Analysis Pipeline with V(D)J processing on the Seven Bridges Genomics platform. Quality control, Sample Tag demultiplexing with Lex-BDSMK, clone identification with VDJ Explorer, and Seurat clustering were all done in SeqGeq 1.6.0. A clone was considered non-expanded if it made up <1% of CD8 T cells, and considered a clonal expansion if it made up >2.5% of the sample. The public sequencing data were trimmed at Q25 with fastp and processed into clonotypes with MiXCR by TCRdb, which kept only in-frame beta chains. Here each entry gathers all rows of one CDR3 protein and keeps the most common genes and DNA. What appears here as the V and J calls and clone size reflects TCRdb's work, not the paper's. This sample lists around 21,000 distinct CDR3 sequences; about a third were detected once. Around 25% of the sample belongs to the ten largest clones.

This specimen belongs to a study of immune aging and cytomegalovirus after organ transplant (dated by TCRdb to about 2021). Study-level background: Every transplant recipient was given three-drug immunosuppression consisting of prednisone, tacrolimus, and mycophenolate.

The time point label, read with the paper, signifies: five sample-tagged time points from pre-transplant (day -1) to day 368 post-transplant, pooled. After thawing, PBMC were stimulated with a CMV IE-1 overlapping peptide library for 12 to 13 hours, with no transport inhibitors added. After thawing, cells were rested overnight and were then stimulated in R10 medium with CD28/CD49d costimulation. The IE-1 peptide library was made up of 15-amino-acid peptides with 11-amino-acid overlaps. Each time point was barcoded with BD Single-Cell Multiplexing Kit Sample Tags, pooled, and stained with oligo-conjugated anti-CD45RA plus sorting antibodies. A BD FACSAria III was used to sort CMV-responsive CD8+CD137+ and CD4+CD154+ T cells at 4-way purity. Blood was drawn into EDTA vacutainers and was processed by Ficoll gradient within 1-24 hours. What the work shows at the level of the full study, not this receptor alone: Because CD57 was not measured in the sequencing data, a conservative gene-based aging definition was used instead. Following viremia, cells with an aged phenotype rose post-transplant no matter the clone size, with the increase showing up earlier in large clones (days 200-264) than in small clones. Large clones contained a bigger proportion of TEMRA cells, and over time the seven largest clones (around 1,800 cells) picked up aged and TEMRA cells and lost TCM cells.

The rearrangement joined TRBV19 to TRBJ1-5, and perhaps TRBD1 as D gene, on 5 matching bases. This TCR was sampled from a female donor who had a heart transplant and CMV viremia. Specimen: CMV peptide-activated CD4+ and CD8+ T cells sorted from blood, collected at five time points, pooled. What the cell subset or site label conveys for this sample: sorted CD8+CD137+ and CD4+CD154+ T cells after 11 to 13 h CMV IE-1 peptide stimulation. The sequence in DNA is TGTGCCAGTAGTATAGAGGCCCCCTGGCAGGGAGGCAATCAGCCCCAGCATTTT. The translation is CASSIEAPWQGGNQPQHF.